Below, 22 T cell receptor beta chains from the same sample are listed, as sequenced in a study of STAT5B mutations in CD4+ large granular lymphocyte leukemia. Sequencing used immunoSEQ multiplex PCR; TCRdb keeps in-frame clones, though not all of them. This table holds fewer than 35,000 clones, around two thirds found once. The sequencing sample was made of CD4+ T cells from blood buffy coats. Receptors were obtained from a human donor in good health.

This clone has just a few counts. The J gene is TRBJ2-4, the V gene TRBV5-1; possibly TRBD1 for D (5 bases). CDR1 and CDR2 (germline): SGHRS, YFSETQ. The V end lost 4 bases, the J end lost 7 bases, and 15 bases lay between the germline ends. The CDR3 has 14 residues. CDR3: CASSAPGIGNIQYF. The CDR3 region has the DNA TGCGCCAGCAGCGCCCCAGGGATCGGGAACATTCAGTACTTC.

This clone turned up a few times. The chain joins TRBV9 to TRBJ1-5, with 7 positions matching TRBD1. The CDR3 extends over 16 amino acids. Germline CDR1 reads SGDLS; CDR2 reads YYNGEE. Trimming took 0 bases from V and 6 from J; bases not matched to a gene: 9. The CDR3 bases are TGTGCCAGCAGCGTAGGGGCAGGGGGGACGGCTCAGCCCCAGCATTTT. Amino acids: CASSVGAGGTAQPQHF.

V is TRBV6-5 and J is TRBJ1-2, with D possibly matching TRBD1 (6 bases). V was pared by 2 bases and J by 2 bases, with 12 bases between. Germline assignment: CDR1 MNHEY and CDR2 SVGAGI. The CDR3 covers 15 residues. In DNA, the CDR3 is TGTGCCAGCAGTTACAGAAAGACAGGCAACTATGGCTACACCTTC. Its protein is CASSYRKTGNYGYTF.

This clone has more than one count but fewer than ten. One end of the junction does not line up with germline, which may come from a read error. The chain has TRBV30 and TRBJ1-1, with 11 bases fitting TRBD1. This CDR3 region has 15 residues. Germline lookup yields CDR1 GTSNPN and CDR2 SVGIG (reference sequence). The CDR3 loop is CAWSLSRTGGALLAF. The CDR3 nucleotides read TGTGCCTGGAGTTTATCAAGGACAGGGGGCGCTTTGTTAGCATTT.

The chain links TRBV28 to TRBJ1-2, with a tentative D call TRBD1 (5 bases). The CDR3 is 13 amino acids. Germline CDR1 and CDR2: MDHEN and SYDVKM. The V end was cut by 6 bases, the J end by 6 bases, with 14 bases between. The CDR3 region is CASRPTGPNGYTF. The CDR3 DNA reads TGTGCCAGCAGACCAACAGGCCCCAATGGCTACACCTTC.

The rearrangement joins TRBV12-5 to TRBJ2-1; D possibly corresponds to TRBD2 (5 bases). This CDR3 has 15 amino acids. With 9 bases removed from V and 0 bases from J, the gap between germline ends came to 15 bases. CDR1 LGHNT and CDR2 FRNRAP come from the germline V gene. In DNA form, the CDR3 reads TGTGCTAGCGGGATAACTAGGAGCTCCTACAATGAGCAGTTCTTC. It codes for CASGITRSSYNEQFF.

The chain has TRBV29-1 and TRBJ2-7; D possibly corresponds to TRBD1 (6 bases). The V gene lost 4 bases and the J gene lost 5 bases, with 9 bases spanning the gap. The CDR3 loop spans 11 amino acids. The germline V gene encodes CDR1 SQVTM and CDR2 ANQGSEA. In nucleotides, the CDR3 is TGCAGCGTTGTCACAGGGAACGAGCAGTACTTC. Translated, it gives CSVVTGNEQYF.

This clone was picked up a small number of times. CDR3 residues: CASSTGEGKLFF. The CDR3 DNA is TGCGCCAGCAGCACAGGGGAAGGAAAACTGTTTTTT. The chain has TRBV5-1 and TRBJ1-4, with 7 bases that match TRBD1. Germline V lookup: CDR1 SGHRS, CDR2 YFSETQ. This CDR3 contains 12 residues. V trimming: 4 bases; J trimming: 10 bases; junction bases outside the gene matches: 4. Full variable domain (missing parts from reference TRBV5-1 and TRBJ1-4): KAGVTQTPRYLIKTRGQQVTLSCSPISGHRSVSWYQQTPGQGLQFLFEYFSETQRNKGNFPGRFSGRQFSNSRSEMNVSTLELGDSALYLCASSTGEGKLFFGSGTQLSVL.

The V and J genes are TRBV29-1 and TRBJ1-5, with unresolved D. Germline V gene data show CDR1 as SQVTM and CDR2 as ANQGSEA. This CDR3 has 13 amino acids. V lost 6 bases, J lost 5 bases, and 14 bases lay in between. This CDR3 is CSVEEGGDQPQHF. CDR3 DNA: TGCAGCGTGGAGGAGGGTGGAGATCAGCCCCAGCATTTT.

This clone was detected a few times. The chain's CDR3 is CASSSSAGTGHTNIQYF. CDR3 bases: TGTGCCAGCAGCTCAAGCGCCGGGACAGGACACACAAACATTCAGTACTTC. The chain has TRBV7-9 and TRBJ2-4; 8 bases are shared with TRBD1. The CDR3 covers 17 residues. CDR1 is SEHNR, CDR2 FQNEAQ, per germline (reference sequence). With V trimmed by 4 bases and J by 6 bases, 14 bases remained unmatched.

This chain links TRBV28 with TRBJ1-1; D is possibly TRBD1 (5 bases). The germline gives CDR1 MDHEN, CDR2 SYDVKM. The CDR3 contains 15 residues. Trimming left V 2 bases short and J 0 bases short, with 10 bases between. The CDR3 sequence is CASSLRQSLNTEAFF. For the CDR3, the DNA is TGTGCCAGCAGTTTAAGACAGTCTTTGAACACTGAAGCTTTCTTT.

In this sample, this clone turned up a few times. This sequence joins TRBV7-9 and TRBJ1-4; no clear D gene. Germline V lookup: CDR1 SEHNR, CDR2 FQNEAQ (reference sequence). Trimming left V 0 bases short and J 8 bases short, with 10 bases between. The CDR3 has 14 amino acids. CDR3 sequence: CASSLARDGEKLFF. The DNA for the CDR3 is TGTGCCAGCAGCTTAGCGAGGGATGGCGAAAAACTGTTTTTT.

The rearrangement uses TRBV7-9 and TRBJ2-2; the D gene could be TRBD1 or TRBD2 (6 bases each). Trimming left V 11 bases short and J 2 bases short, with 15 bases between. Per germline, CDR1 SEHNR and CDR2 FQNEAQ (reference sequence). The CDR3 has 14 residues. This CDR3 reads CAAGRTVNTGELFF. The CDR3 region has the DNA TGTGCCGCAGGGAGGACAGTTAACACCGGGGAGCTGTTTTTT.

The chain uses TRBV4-1 and TRBJ2-3, with 9 positions matching TRBD2. Germline V CDR1 and CDR2: MGHRA, YSYEKL. The CDR3 consists of 17 residues. V gave up 1 base and J gave up 4 bases; unmatched junction bases: 9. CDR3 DNA: TGCGCCAGCAGCCAAGCGAGTGGCGGGGGGGCTTCAGATACGCAGTATTTT. Its protein product is CASSQASGGGASDTQYF.

This chain joins TRBV5-5 and TRBJ1-3; 7 bases fit TRBD1. Germline V lookup: CDR1 SGHKS, CDR2 YYEKEE (reference sequence). V gave up 1 base and J gave up 3 bases; unmatched junction bases: 4. The CDR3 runs to 15 residues. The CDR3 region is CASSLKGAFGNTIYF. The CDR3 coding sequence is TGTGCCAGCAGCTTGAAGGGGGCTTTTGGAAACACCATATATTTT.

The chain has TRBV28 and TRBJ2-7, with D hard to call. V lost 7 bases and J lost 2, with 9 bases in between. The CDR3 is made up of 12 amino acids. Germline-derived CDR1 and CDR2 are MDHEN and SYDVKM. In DNA form, the CDR3 reads TGTGCCAGCACTACAGTTACCTACGAGCAGTACTTC. It encodes CASTTVTYEQYF.

This rearrangement joins TRBV11-2 to TRBJ1-5, with a weak D call TRBD1 (5 bases). Germline lookup yields CDR1 SGHAT and CDR2 FQNNGV. CDR3 size: 15 residues. V lost 1 base and J 6 bases, leaving 13 bases between the germline ends. The CDR3 loop reads CASSLGGWSSQPQHF. The CDR3 DNA follows: TGTGCCAGCAGCTTAGGGGGCTGGAGTAGTCAGCCCCAGCATTTT.

The chain links TRBV27 to TRBJ2-1; 12 bases are a match to TRBD1. Germline V gives CDR1 MNHEY, CDR2 SMNVEV (reference sequence). V shed 2 bases and J 4 bases; nucleotides not matched to a gene: 9. This CDR3 has 18 residues. The CDR3 region is CASSLVFGTGGSYNEQFF. The CDR3 DNA sequence: TGTGCCAGCAGTTTAGTGTTCGGGACAGGGGGCTCTTACAATGAGCAGTTCTTC.

This clone has only one observation. The junction and the germline gene differ at one end; a read error may be behind it. The chain joins TRBV7-7 to TRBJ2-1; 7 bases match TRBD2. This CDR3 has 14 amino acids. Germline loops: CDR1 SSHAT, CDR2 FNYEAQ (reference sequence). This CDR3 reads CASSLSGVVDEQFF. The CDR3 DNA is TGTGCTAGCAGCTTAAGCGGGGTGGTCGATGAGCAGTTCTTC.

This chain connects TRBV18 to TRBJ2-3, with D maybe TRBD2 (6 bases). V lost 4 bases and J lost 0, with 11 bases in between. The CDR3 is 15 residues long. The germline V gene encodes CDR1 KGHSH and CDR2 LQKENI. CDR3 sequence (DNA): TGTGCCAGCTCACGGGAGGTTAGCAGCACAGATACGCAGTATTTT. It encodes CASSREVSSTDTQYF.

The V and J genes are TRBV7-9 and TRBJ2-7, with TRBD2 matching 8 bases. CDR3 length: 18 residues. Germline V gene data show CDR1 as SEHNR and CDR2 as FQNEAQ (reference sequence). V lost 5 bases and J lost 2; bases outside the gene matches: 17. The CDR3 DNA sequence: TGTGCCAGCAGCCCAATCCCCCCGCGCGGGGGGCCAGCCTACGAGCAGTACTTC. It is translated as CASSPIPPRGGPAYEQYF.

CDR3 residues: CASSLDRSGTQYF. The CDR3 DNA reads TGTGCCAGCAGCTTGGACAGGTCGGGGACCCAGTACTTC. The chain combines TRBV7-3 with TRBJ2-5; 7 bases align to TRBD1. Germline assignment: CDR1 SGHTA and CDR2 FQGTGA. J was trimmed by 7 bases and V by 3 bases; bases with no gene match: 5. There are 13 residues in the CDR3.